This T cell receptor (beta chain) originates from a study of cytomegalovirus exposure and HLA in healthy donors. Whole-study results and caveats: In a later analysis, TCR beta V- and J-gene trimming showed a link to a missense DCLRE1C variant.

Points on this clone: Its antigen remains unknown.

Germline V gene sequence: CDR1 LNHDA, CDR2 SQIVND (reference sequence). CDR3 length: 14 residues. V lost 10 bases and J lost 0; bases outside the gene matches: 2. Primers: 60 Vbeta forward and 13 Jbeta reverse. Only in-frame clones appear in the TCRdb table, and some are missing; sequencing was by immunoSEQ multiplex PCR. The sample has under 200,000 clones, about four fifths seen once; the top ten hold roughly 15%. The receptor comes from a woman aged 25 to 39 in good health and CMV-seropositive. The material sequenced was PBMCs. The chain uses TRBV19 and TRBJ2-7; 14 bases fit TRBD2. The CDR3 DNA is TGTGCCACTGGGACTAGCGGGAGCTCCTACGAGCAGTACTTC. It codes for CATGTSGSSYEQYF.